The source of this TCR beta chain is a study of blood T cell repertoires in COVID-19. Turning to the study itself: Some COVID-19 samples were acute and others convalescent; all came from the United States, Italy and Spain. In each case, the material was cDNA or gDNA derived from T cells, B-cell-depleted T cells, or PBMCs.

This CDR3 is 13 amino acids long. Germline loops: CDR1 SEHNR, CDR2 FQNEAQ (reference sequence). Trimming stripped 5 bases from V and 5 bases from J, with 10 bases between. Seattle cases were enrolled at active infection and followed longitudinally. In the original workflow: Scientists estimated how many nucleated cells there were by amplifying reference gene primers. Profiling relied on immunoSEQ multiplex PCR, and the TCRdb table lists in-frame clones only, not all of them. Clonal size and the V and J genes are those of that table, whereas D and trimming came from the DNA. The data hold almost 200,000 clones, with 85% observed a single time.

The sequence was obtained from a man in his 60s with COVID-19, enrolled during active disease. The rearrangement uses TRBV7-9 and TRBJ1-5; possibly TRBD1 for D (6 bases). Specimen: peripheral blood. CDR3 sequence reads: CASSAPGDQPQHF. The CDR3 nucleotides are TGTGCCAGCAGCGCCCCAGGGGATCAGCCCCAGCATTTT.